Included here is one T cell receptor beta chain sequence, with context. The data are from a study of T cell clones after liver transplantation. Study summary: Samples came from ITN030ST, which attempted immunosuppression withdrawal within 2 years of liver transplantation.

Libraries were prepared by immunoSEQ multiplex PCR; TCRdb keeps only in-frame clonotypes and omits some of them. Of tens of thousands of clones in the sample, nearly 80% are singletons; the top ten hold roughly 35%. Sequencing used CD8+ T cells from blood, obtained approximately 54 months after liver transplant. The receptor was derived from a human patient who received a liver transplant. Some T cells may have come from the graft donor.

The DNA of the CDR3 is TGTGCCAGCAGCTTCGTATCAGGGAATCTTAACTATGGCTACACCTTC. The encoded protein is CASSFVSGNLNYGYTF. The chain has TRBV7-9 and TRBJ1-2; D might be TRBD1 (5 bases). Per the germline V gene, CDR1 is SEHNR and CDR2 is FQNEAQ (reference sequence). Trimming removed 3 bases at V and 1 base at J, with 15 bases between. There are 16 residues in the CDR3.